Shown below are 16 T cell receptor beta chains from a single sample sequenced in a study of T cells in Graves' hyperthyroidism and ophthalmopathy. RNA transcripts gave rise to amplified TCR beta CDR3 regions. The HTBI primer set served for first-round RT-PCR of the TCR CDR3. TCRdb redid the calling of the multiplex PCR reads with MiXCR, one entry per CDR3 protein. The top ten hold approximately 49% of the sample, which has 300,000 or so distinct CDR3 sequences, 15% to 20% seen once. The sample comprised blood. These receptors were taken from a woman between 45 and 60 years old with Graves' hyperthyroidism.

The sample holds a few counts of this clonotype. The chain uses TRBV2 and TRBJ2-6; D is uncertain. The CDR3 length is 16 residues. Trimming pared 0 bases from V and 2 bases from J, leaving 8 bases between. The germline V gene has CDR1 SNHLY and CDR2 FYNNEI. The CDR3: CASSEAYSPGANVLTF. The DNA of the CDR3 is TGTGCCAGCAGTGAAGCGTATAGCCCTGGGGCCAACGTCCTGACTTTC.

The chain carries TRBV7-6 and TRBJ2-1; D not resolved. Trimming took 5 bases from V and 4 from J, leaving 15 bases between them. CDR3 length: 15 residues. Germline V lookup: CDR1 SGHVS, CDR2 FNYEAQ. This CDR3 reads CASSPGVGRYNEQFF. In nucleotides, the CDR3 is TGTGCCAGCAGCCCCGGTGTGGGAAGGTACAATGAGCAGTTCTTC.

This clonotype appeared a few times. This chain joins TRBV7-9 and TRBJ2-7, with 10 bases aligning to TRBD1. V gave up 5 bases and J gave up 4 bases; unmatched junction bases: 8. Germline CDR1 is SEHNR and CDR2 is FQNEAQ (reference sequence). The CDR3 totals 15 residues. CDR3 coding DNA: TGTGCCAGCAGCGCCCCGGGACAGGGGAAATACGAGCAGTACTTC. Encoded protein: CASSAPGQGKYEQYF.

This clonotype was seen ten or more times. This chain links TRBV7-9 with TRBJ2-7, with a weak D call TRBD2 (5 bases). From germline, CDR1 is SEHNR and CDR2 FQNEAQ (reference sequence). Trimming took off 5 bases at V and 3 bases at J, with 14 bases between the two ends. The CDR3 is made up of 14 amino acids. In DNA, the CDR3 is TGTGCCAGCAGCCAGCTCAGCGGAAACTACGAGCAGTACGTC. Translated: CASSQLSGNYEQYV.

The chain links TRBV5-1 to TRBJ1-2; 9 bases are shared with TRBD1. The CDR3 loop spans 14 amino acids. V was pared by 2 bases and J by 6 bases, with 5 bases of the junction left unmatched. Germline V gives CDR1 SGHRS, CDR2 YFSETQ. For the CDR3, the DNA is TGCGCCAGCAGCTTCCAGGGACAGGGAGATGGCTACACCTTC. Translated, it gives CASSFQGQGDGYTF.

In this sample, this clonotype turned up a few times. This CDR3 is CASRETGGGKYEQYF. CDR3 sequence (DNA): TGTGCCAGCCGGGAAACAGGGGGCGGAAAGTACGAGCAGTACTTC. The chain employs TRBV6-2 or TRBV6-3 and TRBJ2-7, with TRBD1 matching 9 bases. This CDR3 is 15 amino acids long. CDR1 and CDR2 from the germline V gene are MNHEY and SVGEGT. Trimming removed 8 bases from V and 4 bases from J; junction bases left unmatched: 12.

This chain connects TRBV4-1 to TRBJ1-1; D uncertain. The V gene lost 0 bases and the J gene lost 4 bases, with 12 bases spanning the gap. CDR3 length: 15 amino acids. Germline V gene sequence: CDR1 MGHRA, CDR2 YSYEKL. The CDR3: CASSQDPGRGTEAFF. The CDR3 DNA sequence: TGCGCCAGCAGCCAAGATCCGGGGAGAGGCACTGAAGCTTTCTTT.

The chain couples TRBV7-9 to TRBJ2-3, with 10 bases lining up with TRBD2. The V gene's germline CDR1 is SEHNR and CDR2 FQNEAQ (reference sequence). The CDR3 is 17 amino acids. Losses at the gene ends were 5 bases for V and 0 bases for J; bases not matched to a gene: 8. The DNA of the CDR3 is TGTGCCAGCAGCCCATGGTCTAGCGGGGGTAGCACAGATACGCAGTATTTT. This codes for CASSPWSSGGSTDTQYF. Full variable domain (missing parts from reference TRBV7-9 and TRBJ2-3): DTGVSQNPRHKITKRGQNVTFRCDPISEHNRLYWYRQTLGQGPEFLTYFQNEAQLEKSRLLSDRFSAERPKGSFSTLEIQRTEQGDSAMYLCASSPWSSGGSTDTQYFGPGTRLTVL.

This clonotype has a count of ten or more. The chain links TRBV12-3 or TRBV12-4 to TRBJ2-3, with 7 nucleotides matching TRBD1. Trimming at V came to 5 bases and at J to 2 bases, leaving 7 bases not matched to a gene. This CDR3 region has 15 residues. CDR3: CASSRDRVSTDTQYF. CDR3 DNA: TGTGCCAGCAGTCGCGACAGGGTCTCCACAGATACGCAGTATTTT.

The chain recombines TRBV6-1 with TRBJ2-6; 10 bases are a match to TRBD1. V lost 6 bases to trimming and J lost 3 bases; unmatched junction nucleotides: 5. Germline values: CDR1 MNHNS, CDR2 SASEGT. The CDR3 has 16 amino acids. The CDR3 nucleotides are TGTGCCAGCAGACTCGGGACAGGGGTTGGGGCCAACGTCCTGACTTTC. Translated, it gives CASRLGTGVGANVLTF.

The chain joins TRBV7-9 to TRBJ2-2, with D possibly TRBD1 on 5 matching bases. Trimming shortened V by 4 bases and J by 11 bases, and 11 bases separated the two germline ends. The germline V gene has CDR1 SEHNR and CDR2 FQNEAQ (reference sequence). This CDR3 has 12 residues. The CDR3 protein is CASSSTAFELFF. The CDR3 DNA sequence: TGTGCCAGCAGCTCGACAGCTTTTGAGCTGTTTTTT.

The V and J genes are TRBV20-1 and TRBJ2-2; a weak D match, TRBD1 (6 bases). Trimming took off 0 bases at V and 4 bases at J, with 9 bases between the two ends. The CDR3 extends over 14 amino acids. Per the germline V gene, CDR1 is DFQATT and CDR2 is SNEGSKA (reference sequence). Here the CDR3 DNA reads TGCAGTGCTAGAGAGGGGGCAGGCACCGGGGAGCTGTTTTTT. Its translation: CSAREGAGTGELFF.

The chain combines TRBV20-1 with TRBJ2-1; D is possibly TRBD2 (6 bases). The CDR3 contains 13 residues. Germline V gene sequence: CDR1 DFQATT, CDR2 SNEGSKA (reference sequence). The V end lost 3 bases, the J end lost 7 bases, and 13 bases lay between the germline ends. The CDR3 loop reads CSASPSARNEQFF. The CDR3 DNA reads TGCAGTGCTAGTCCTAGCGCGCGGAATGAGCAGTTCTTC.

This clonotype occurred many times. This chain connects TRBV5-1 to TRBJ2-2; 9 positions match TRBD2. The CDR3 contains 15 residues. Germline loops: CDR1 SGHRS, CDR2 YFSETQ. The V gene end was trimmed by 7 bases and the J gene end by 6 bases; junction bases not matched to a gene: 10. CDR3 in DNA: TGCGCCAGCCACCCTAGCGGGACTTTAGCCGGGGAGCTGTTTTTT. It encodes CASHPSGTLAGELFF.

This clonotype was picked up a small number of times. This sequence joins TRBV5-1 and TRBJ1-4, with D maybe TRBD1 (5 bases). Germline V lookup: CDR1 SGHRS, CDR2 YFSETQ. The ends were cut back, 6 bases at V and 5 bases at J, with 11 bases in the middle. The CDR3 has 13 residues. CDR3 region: CASKGVGNEKLFF. The CDR3 DNA reads as TGCGCCAGCAAAGGGGTTGGGAATGAAAAACTGTTTTTT.

The sample holds a few counts of this clonotype. V usage is TRBV28 and J usage is TRBJ2-3, with a possible D match to TRBD2 (5 bases). The V and J ends lost 5 bases and 2 bases respectively, with 14 bases between them. CDR3 length: 15 amino acids. Germline CDR1 reads MDHEN; CDR2 reads SYDVKM. The CDR3 sequence is CASSIRGGSTDTQYF. The CDR3 DNA is TGTGCCAGCAGTATCAGAGGAGGCTCCACAGATACGCAGTATTTT.